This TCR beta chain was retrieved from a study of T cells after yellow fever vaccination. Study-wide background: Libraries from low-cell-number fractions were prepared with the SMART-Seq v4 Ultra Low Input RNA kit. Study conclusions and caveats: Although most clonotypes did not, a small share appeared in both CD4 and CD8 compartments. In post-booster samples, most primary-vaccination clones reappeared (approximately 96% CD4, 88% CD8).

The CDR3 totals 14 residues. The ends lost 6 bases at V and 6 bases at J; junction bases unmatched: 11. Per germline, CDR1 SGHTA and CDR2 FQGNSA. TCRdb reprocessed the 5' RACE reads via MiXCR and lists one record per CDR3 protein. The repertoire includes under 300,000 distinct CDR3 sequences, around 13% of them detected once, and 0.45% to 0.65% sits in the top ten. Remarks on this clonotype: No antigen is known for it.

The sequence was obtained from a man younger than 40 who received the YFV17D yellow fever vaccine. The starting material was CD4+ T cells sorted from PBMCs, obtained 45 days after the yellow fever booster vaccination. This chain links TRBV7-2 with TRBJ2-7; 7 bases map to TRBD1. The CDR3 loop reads CASSPDRASGEQYF. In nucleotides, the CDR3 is TGTGCCAGCAGTCCCGACAGGGCCAGTGGCGAGCAGTACTTC.